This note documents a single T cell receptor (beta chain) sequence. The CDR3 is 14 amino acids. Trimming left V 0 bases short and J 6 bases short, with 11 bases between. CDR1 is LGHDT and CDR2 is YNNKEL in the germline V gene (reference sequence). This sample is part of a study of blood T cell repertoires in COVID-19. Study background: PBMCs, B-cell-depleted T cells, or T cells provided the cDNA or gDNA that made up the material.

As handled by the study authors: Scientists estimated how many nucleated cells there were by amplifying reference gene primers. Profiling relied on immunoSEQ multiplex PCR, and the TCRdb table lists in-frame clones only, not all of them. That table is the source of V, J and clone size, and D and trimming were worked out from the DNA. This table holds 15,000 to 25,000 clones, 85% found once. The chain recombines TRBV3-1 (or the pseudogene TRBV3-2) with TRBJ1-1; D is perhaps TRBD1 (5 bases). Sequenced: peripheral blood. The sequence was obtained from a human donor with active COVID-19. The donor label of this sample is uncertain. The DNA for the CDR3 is TGTGCCAGCAGCCAAGATCTCGGGGGGGCTGAAGCTTTCTTT. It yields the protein CASSQDLGGAEAFF.